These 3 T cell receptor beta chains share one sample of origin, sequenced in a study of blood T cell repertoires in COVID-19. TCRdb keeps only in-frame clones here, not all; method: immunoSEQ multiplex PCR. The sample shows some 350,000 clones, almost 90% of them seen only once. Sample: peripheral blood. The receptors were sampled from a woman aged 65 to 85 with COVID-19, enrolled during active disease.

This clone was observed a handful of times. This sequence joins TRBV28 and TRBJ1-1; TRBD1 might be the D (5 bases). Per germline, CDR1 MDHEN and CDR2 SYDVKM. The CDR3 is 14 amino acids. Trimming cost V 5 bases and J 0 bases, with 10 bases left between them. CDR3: CASSGGTVNTEAFF. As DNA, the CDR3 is TGTGCCAGCAGTGGCGGGACGGTGAACACTGAAGCTTTCTTT.

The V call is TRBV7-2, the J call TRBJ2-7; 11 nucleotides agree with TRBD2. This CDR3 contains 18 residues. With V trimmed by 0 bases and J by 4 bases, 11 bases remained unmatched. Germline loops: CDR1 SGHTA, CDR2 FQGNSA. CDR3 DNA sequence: TGTGCCAGCAGCTTAGCCACCTTGACTAGCGGGGTAGGGTACGAGCAGTACTTC. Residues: CASSLATLTSGVGYEQYF.

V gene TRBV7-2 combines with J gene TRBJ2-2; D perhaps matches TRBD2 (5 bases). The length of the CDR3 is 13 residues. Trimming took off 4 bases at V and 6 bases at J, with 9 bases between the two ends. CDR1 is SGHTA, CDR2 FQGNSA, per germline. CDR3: CASSSLGAGELFF. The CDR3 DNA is TGTGCCAGCAGCTCCCTCGGGGCCGGGGAGCTGTTTTTT.